This T cell receptor (beta chain) came from a study of circulating and synovial CD4+ cells in juvenile arthritis. Study-wide points: Some such blood samples were as oligoclonal as synovium. T cell genome counts differed by at least an order of magnitude between CPL and CD4 samples. Overlap with synovium rose as more T cells were sequenced.

On this clone: Its antigen is unidentified.

Profiling relied on immunoSEQ multiplex PCR, and the TCRdb table lists in-frame clones only, not all of them. The data show under 40,000 clones, around 93% seen once. V gave up 1 base and J gave up 2 bases, with 5 bases separating them. The germline CDR1 and CDR2 sequences are SSHAT and FNYEAQ (reference sequence). This CDR3 comprises 13 residues. Patients with active juvenile idiopathic arthritis donated these samples. Sequencing was done on a sample of CD4+ T cells from blood. This TCR was recovered from a human donor with juvenile idiopathic arthritis. This chain joins TRBV7-7 and TRBJ2-5, with a tentative D call TRBD1 (5 bases). CDR3 coding DNA: TGTGCCAGCAGCTTAGACAGGCAAGAGACCCAGTACTTC. Its translation: CASSLDRQETQYF.